These T cell receptor beta chains were read from a single sample in a study of beta chain features in type 1 diabetes. Method: immunoSEQ multiplex PCR; TCRdb's copy keeps in-frame clones and lacks some. The sample carries 250,000 to 300,000 clones, approximately 25% recorded once. Sequences were obtained from naive CD4+ T cells from blood. All receptors come from a woman aged 25 to 39 with type 1 diabetes. The CDR3 runs from the conserved cysteine through the conserved F or W. A D gene is named only where the DNA matches it firmly. Not all rows give a size; the values are once, few, many and, for expanded clones, a class.

v_call,d_call,j_call,clone_size,cdr3_aa,cdr3_nt
TRBV30,NA,TRBJ1-2,NA,CAWSVAAYGYTF,TGTGCCTGGAGTGTTGCGGCTTACGGCTACACCTTC
TRBV29-1,NA,TRBJ1-3,few,CSAQVQSGNTIYF,TGCAGCGCCCAAGTCCAGTCGGGAAACACCATATATTTT
TRBV6-1,NA,TRBJ2-5,NA,CASSEARGLSETQYF,TGTGCCAGCAGTGAAGCGAGGGGGTTGTCAGAGACCCAGTACTTC
TRBV7-9,NA,TRBJ1-2,NA,CASSLVWGTGGYTF,TGTGCCAGCAGCTTAGTCTGGGGAACAGGTGGCTACACCTTC
TRBV28,NA,TRBJ2-5,NA,CASSSPPGGKETQYF,TGTGCCAGCAGTTCCCCTCCCGGGGGAAAAGAGACCCAGTACTTC
TRBV15,TRBD1,TRBJ1-5,few,CATRRGQGDQPQHF,TGTGCCACCAGACGAGGACAGGGTGATCAGCCCCAGCATTTT
TRBV7-8,NA,TRBJ2-5,NA,CASSPQGIGRETQYF,TGTGCCAGCAGCCCACAGGGGATCGGGAGAGAGACCCAGTACTTC
TRBV5-4,TRBD2,TRBJ2-1,NA,CASSAQREEHNEQFF,TGTGCCAGCAGCGCACAGCGGGAGGAACACAATGAGCAGTTCTTC
TRBV28,TRBD1,TRBJ1-5,few,CASSLTGGQPQHF,TGTGCCAGCAGTTTGACAGGGGGTCAGCCCCAGCATTTT
TRBV30,NA,TRBJ1-4,NA,CAWSVKGVGKLFF,TGTGCCTGGAGTGTAAAGGGGGTTGGAAAACTGTTTTTT
TRBV18,NA,TRBJ1-1,few,CASSPFVENTEAFF,TGTGCCAGCTCACCATTTGTAGAGAACACTGAAGCTTTCTTT
TRBV30,TRBD2,TRBJ2-1,few,CAWSGSSGRASEQFF,TGTGCCTGGAGTGGTTCTAGCGGGAGGGCCAGTGAGCAGTTCTTC
TRBV29-1,NA,TRBJ2-3,NA,CSAESGTDTQYF,TGCAGCGCCGAATCCGGGACAGATACGCAGTATTTT
TRBV9,NA,TRBJ2-2,NA,CASSVAGMAGELFF,TGTGCCAGCAGCGTAGCGGGAATGGCCGGGGAGCTGTTTTTT
TRBV7-9,NA,TRBJ2-7,NA,CASNAGYEQYF,TGTGCCAGCAATGCCGGGTACGAGCAGTACTTC
TRBV5-1,NA,TRBJ2-7,NA,CASSLATGPSYEQYF,TGCGCCAGCAGCTTGGCCACAGGGCCCTCCTACGAGCAGTACTTC
TRBV5-4,TRBD2,TRBJ2-5,few,CASSLGEGRETQYF,TGTGCCAGCAGCTTGGGGGAGGGCCGGGAGACCCAGTACTTC
TRBV19,NA,TRBJ1-5,NA,CASSIASAQPQHF,TGTGCCAGTAGTATAGCCAGTGCTCAGCCCCAGCATTTT
TRBV11-2,NA,TRBJ2-7,few,CASSLVQNYEQYF,TGTGCCAGCAGCTTAGTACAGAACTACGAGCAGTACTTC
TRBV25-1,TRBD2,TRBJ2-1,NA,CASSPGGTSGVEEQFF,TGTGCCAGCAGCCCTGGGGGGACTAGCGGGGTGGAGGAGCAGTTCTTC
TRBV18,NA,TRBJ2-3,few,CASSKSRTDTQYF,TGTGCCAGCTCAAAGAGCCGCACAGATACGCAGTATTTT
TRBV7-2,NA,TRBJ2-3,few,CASSLGLDTDTQYF,TGTGCCAGCAGCTTAGGACTTGACACAGATACGCAGTATTTT
TRBV5-1,TRBD1,TRBJ2-1,NA,CASSEGTAGNEQFF,TGCGCCAGCAGCGAGGGGACAGCCGGCAATGAGCAGTTCTTC
TRBV7-9,TRBD1,TRBJ2-7,NA,CASSFWTGGDSYEQYF,TGTGCCAGCAGCTTCTGGACAGGGGGCGATTCCTACGAGCAGTACTTC
TRBV5-1,TRBD1,TRBJ2-2,few,CASSEQGGSTGELFF,TGCGCCAGCAGCGAACAAGGGGGCTCCACCGGGGAGCTGTTTTTT
TRBV2,NA,TRBJ2-4,few,CASSVGRKNIQYF,TGTGCCAGCAGTGTAGGGAGAAAAAACATTCAGTACTTC
TRBV9,NA,TRBJ2-7,NA,CASSVDQGNEQYF,TGTGCCAGCAGCGTCGATCAGGGGAACGAGCAGTACTTC
TRBV7-9,NA,TRBJ2-5,NA,CASSLNRDIQETQYF,TGTGCCAGCAGCTTAAACCGGGACATCCAAGAGACCCAGTACTTC
TRBV4-2,NA,TRBJ2-1,few,CASSQLAVGGNEQFF,TGTGCCAGCAGCCAGCTAGCCGTTGGAGGCAATGAGCAGTTCTTC
TRBV27,NA,TRBJ2-2,few,CASSSRGTGELFF,TGTGCCAGCAGTTCCCGGGGTACCGGGGAGCTGTTTTTT
TRBV29-1,TRBD1,TRBJ1-2,NA,CSVDQGGTNYGYTF,TGCAGCGTTGATCAGGGGGGCACTAACTATGGCTACACCTTC
TRBV30,NA,TRBJ1-5,few,CACGGQFGNQPQHF,TGTGCCTGCGGCGGACAGTTCGGCAATCAGCCCCAGCATTTT
TRBV12-5,NA,TRBJ2-5,NA,CASGPSETQYF,TGTGCTAGTGGTCCCTCGGAGACCCAGTACTTC
TRBV29-1,NA,TRBJ1-2,few,CSFIDGGSGYTF,TGCAGCTTTATTGATGGGGGCTCTGGCTACACCTTC
TRBV4-1,TRBD2,TRBJ2-1,NA,CASRQREYYNEQFF,TGCGCCAGCAGGCAGCGGGAGTACTACAATGAGCAGTTCTTC
TRBV29-1,NA,TRBJ2-2,few,CSVAGWDWASGELFF,TGCAGCGTTGCCGGTTGGGACTGGGCGTCCGGGGAGCTGTTTTTT
TRBV4-1,NA,TRBJ1-3,NA,CASSTTGIPGNTIYF,TGCGCCAGCAGCACCACAGGGATCCCTGGAAACACCATATATTTT
TRBV29-1,NA,TRBJ2-3,few,CSVTLGLLFSTDTQYF,TGCAGCGTTACTCTGGGACTCTTATTTAGCACAGATACGCAGTATTTT
TRBV30,NA,TRBJ2-5,NA,CAWKQGGRWETQYF,TGTGCCTGGAAACAGGGTGGTAGGTGGGAGACCCAGTACTTC
TRBV2,NA,TRBJ1-5,NA,CASRLTPNQPQHF,TGTGCCAGCAGGTTGACACCTAATCAGCCCCAGCATTTT